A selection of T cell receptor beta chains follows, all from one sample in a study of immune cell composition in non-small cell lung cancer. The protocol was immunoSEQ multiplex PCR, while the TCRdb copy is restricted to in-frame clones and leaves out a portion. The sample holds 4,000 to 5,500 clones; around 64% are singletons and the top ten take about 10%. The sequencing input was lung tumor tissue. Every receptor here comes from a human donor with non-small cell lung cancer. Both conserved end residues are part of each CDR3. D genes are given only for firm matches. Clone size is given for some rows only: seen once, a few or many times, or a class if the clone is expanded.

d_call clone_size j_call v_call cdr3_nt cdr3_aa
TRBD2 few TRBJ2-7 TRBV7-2 TGTGCCAGCAGCTCTGGACTAGCGGCCTACGAGCAGTACTTC CASSSGLAAYEQYF
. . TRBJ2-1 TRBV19 TGTGCCAGTAGTCCCTTGACAGAACCCAATGAGCAGTTCTTC CASSPLTEPNEQFF
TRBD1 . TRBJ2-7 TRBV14 TGTGCCAGCAGCCGGACAGGGCCCTCCTACGAGCAGTACTTC CASSRTGPSYEQYF
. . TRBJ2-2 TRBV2 TGTGCCAGCAGTGAATCGGAGGCCGGGGAGCTGTTTTTT CASSESEAGELFF
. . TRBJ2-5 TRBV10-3 TGTGCCATCAGTGAGTCGAATAGGGGCCAAGAGACCCAGTACTTC CAISESNRGQETQYF
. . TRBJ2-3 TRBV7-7 TGTGCCAGCAGCTCGACTCGGATAGATACGCAGTATTTT CASSSTRIDTQYF
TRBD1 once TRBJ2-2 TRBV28 TGTGCCAGCAGTCCAGTCGGACAGGGTTTAGGGGGGGAGCTGTTTTTT CASSPVGQGLGGELFF
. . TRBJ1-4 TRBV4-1 TGCGCCAGCAGCCACGTACCGACAGCGCATAATGAAAAACTGTTTTTT CASSHVPTAHNEKLFF
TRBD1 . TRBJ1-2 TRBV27 TGTGCCAGCAGTCAAACAGGGGGAATCTATGGCTACACCTTC CASSQTGGIYGYTF
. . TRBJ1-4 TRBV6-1 TGTGCCAGCAGTGAAGCGTACCAGAGGATAAATGAAAAACTGTTTTTT CASSEAYQRINEKLFF
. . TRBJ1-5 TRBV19 TGTGCCAGTAGTATTCTAAAGAGCAATCAGCCCCAGCATTTT CASSILKSNQPQHF
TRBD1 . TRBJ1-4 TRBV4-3 TGCGCCAGCAGCCAGCCCGGACAGGGGGACAGAGAGGAAAAACTGTTTTTT CASSQPGQGDREEKLFF
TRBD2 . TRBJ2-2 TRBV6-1 TGTGCCAGCAGTGAAGTGGGAGGGATCCCCGGGGAGCTGTTTTTT CASSEVGGIPGELFF
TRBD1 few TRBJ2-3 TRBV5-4 TGTGCCAGCAGCTTCAGCAGGGGGCGCGGTGATACGCAGTATTTT CASSFSRGRGDTQYF
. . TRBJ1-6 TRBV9 TGTGCCAGCAGTTTGACAGTCTATAATTCACCCCTCCACTTT CASSLTVYNSPLHF
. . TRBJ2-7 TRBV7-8 TGTGCCAGCAGCCCGACCCCGGGACACTCCTACGAGCAGTACTTC CASSPTPGHSYEQYF
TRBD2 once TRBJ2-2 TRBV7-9 TGTGCCAGCAGCGCGGTACCGGGACTAGCGGGAGTACGCACCGGGGAGCTGTTTTTT CASSAVPGLAGVRTGELFF
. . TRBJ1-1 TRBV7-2 TGTGCCAGCAGCTTAGTGTTGGGCCTGGACACTGAAGCTTTCTTT CASSLVLGLDTEAFF